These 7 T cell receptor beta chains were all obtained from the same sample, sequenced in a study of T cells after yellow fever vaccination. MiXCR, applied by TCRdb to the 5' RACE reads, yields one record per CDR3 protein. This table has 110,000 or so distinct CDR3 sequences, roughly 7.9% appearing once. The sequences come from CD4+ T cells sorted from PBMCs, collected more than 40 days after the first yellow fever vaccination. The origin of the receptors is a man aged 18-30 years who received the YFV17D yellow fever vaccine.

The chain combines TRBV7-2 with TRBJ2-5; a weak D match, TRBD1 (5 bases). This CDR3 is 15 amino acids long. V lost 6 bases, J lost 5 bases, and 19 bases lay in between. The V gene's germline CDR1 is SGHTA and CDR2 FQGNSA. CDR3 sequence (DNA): TGTGCCAGCAGTCGACGCCGAACAGGACACGAGACCCAGTACTTC. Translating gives CASSRRRTGHETQYF.

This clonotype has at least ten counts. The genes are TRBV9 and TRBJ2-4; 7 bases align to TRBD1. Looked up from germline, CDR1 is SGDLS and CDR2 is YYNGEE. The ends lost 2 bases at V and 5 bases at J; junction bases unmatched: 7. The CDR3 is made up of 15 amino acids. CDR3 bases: TGTGCCAGCAGCGTCTGGGGACAGAGAGAAAACATTCAGTACTTC. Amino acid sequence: CASSVWGQRENIQYF.

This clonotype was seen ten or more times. The CDR3 DNA is TGTGCCAGCAGTCCACAGGGGGCTAAATTCTACGAGCAGTACTTC. Its translation: CASSPQGAKFYEQYF. The chain carries TRBV12-3 or TRBV12-4 and TRBJ2-7; TRBD1 aligns across 9 bases. Trimming at V came to 5 bases and at J to 3 bases, leaving 8 bases not matched to a gene. The CDR3 extends over 15 amino acids.

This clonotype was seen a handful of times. The CDR3 sequence is CASSPRATNTGELFF. Written as DNA, the CDR3 is TGTGCCAGCAGCCCCAGGGCGACGAACACCGGGGAGCTGTTTTTT. The chain joins TRBV5-4 to TRBJ2-2; D is possibly TRBD1 (5 bases). From germline, CDR1 is SGHNT and CDR2 YYREEE (reference sequence). Trimming stripped 4 bases from V and 0 bases from J, with 10 bases between. The CDR3 covers 15 residues.

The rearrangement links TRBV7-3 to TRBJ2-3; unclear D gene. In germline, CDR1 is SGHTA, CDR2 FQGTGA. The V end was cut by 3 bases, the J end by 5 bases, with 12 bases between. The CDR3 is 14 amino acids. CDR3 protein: CASSLDPGRDTQYF. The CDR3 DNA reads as TGTGCCAGCAGCTTGGACCCAGGAAGAGATACGCAGTATTTT.

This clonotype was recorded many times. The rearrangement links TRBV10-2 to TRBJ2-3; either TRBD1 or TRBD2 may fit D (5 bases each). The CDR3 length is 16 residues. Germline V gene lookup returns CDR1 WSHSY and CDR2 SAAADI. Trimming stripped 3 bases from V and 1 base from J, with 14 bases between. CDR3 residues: CASSDSGPPRTDTQYF. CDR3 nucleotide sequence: TGCGCCAGCAGTGATTCGGGACCACCTCGCACAGATACGCAGTATTTT.

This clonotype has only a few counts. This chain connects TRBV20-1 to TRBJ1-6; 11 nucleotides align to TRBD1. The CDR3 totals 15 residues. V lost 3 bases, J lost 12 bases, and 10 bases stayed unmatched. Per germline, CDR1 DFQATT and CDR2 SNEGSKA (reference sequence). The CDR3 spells CSASGALGTGGPLHF. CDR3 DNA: TGCAGTGCTAGCGGAGCCCTCGGGACAGGGGGACCCCTCCACTTT.